This T cell receptor beta chain emerged from a study of CD8 T cells in Susac syndrome. This clonotype came up once. Antigen specificity is unknown. V gave up 1 base and J gave up 8 bases; unmatched junction bases: 14. From germline, CDR1 is SQVTM and CDR2 ANQGSEA. The CDR3 consists of 16 residues. Definite or probable Susac syndrome was diagnosed using recently defined diagnostic criteria. TEMRA cells were enriched by FACS, and CD4+ and CD8+ T cells were negatively isolated. An amount of RNA that ranged from 0.5 to 1 ug was reverse transcribed with random hexamers. TCRdb passed the immunoSEQ multiplex PCR reads through MiXCR, listing each CDR3 protein once. This table holds around 100,000 distinct CDR3 sequences, about 95% found once. Whole-study findings and limits: Across the total CD8+ repertoires, over 15 Susac-specific public clones were detected, and across the CD8+ TEMRA repertoires, five or six such clones were detected.

The genes are TRBV29-1 and TRBJ2-1; 7 bases are a match to TRBD2. The sequenced sample was CD8+ T cells from PBMCs. This sequence was found in a human donor with Susac syndrome. As DNA, the CDR3 is TGCAGCGTTGAAGGGAAGACTAGCCACGGGAGTTATGAGCAGTTCTTC. Translation: CSVEGKTSHGSYEQFF.